These 28 T cell receptor beta chains were all obtained from the same sample, sequenced in a study of blood T cell repertoires in COVID-19. TCRdb's copy holds only in-frame clones and misses some; the assay was immunoSEQ multiplex PCR. The sample includes 120,000 or so clones, 80% to 85% of them seen just once. Sequences were obtained from peripheral blood. These receptors were taken from a woman aged 25-40 years who had recovered from COVID-19.

The chain joins TRBV19 to TRBJ2-7; D may be TRBD1 (6 bases). This CDR3 contains 13 residues. The V gene's germline CDR1 is LNHDA and CDR2 SQIVND (reference sequence). V lost 5 bases and J 3 bases, leaving 11 bases between the germline ends. The CDR3 loop is CASSAGQNYEQYF. In DNA form, the CDR3 reads TGTGCCAGTAGTGCCGGACAGAACTACGAGCAGTACTTC.

The rearrangement links TRBV6-5 to TRBJ1-1; 7 nucleotides line up with TRBD1. The CDR3 runs to 13 residues. Germline lookup yields CDR1 MNHEY and CDR2 SVGAGI. J gave up 3 bases and V 5 bases, and 3 bases lay outside the gene matches. The CDR3, as DNA: TGTGCCAGCAGTCGGACAGGCGACACTGAAGCTTTCTTT. It codes for CASSRTGDTEAFF.

The chain employs TRBV19 and TRBJ2-1; 12 nucleotides match TRBD2. Germline CDR1 is LNHDA and CDR2 is SQIVND (reference sequence). Trimming removed 10 bases from V and 10 bases from J; junction bases left unmatched: 8. The CDR3 has 13 amino acids. CDR3 coding DNA: TGTGCCATTGCGACTAGCGGGAGTAGGGAGCAGTTCTTC. It specifies CAIATSGSREQFF. The full variable domain, completed using reference TRBV19 and TRBJ2-1, is DGGITQSPKYLFRKEGQNVTLSCEQNLNHDAMYWYRQDPGQGLRLIYYSQIVNDFQKGDIAEGYSVSREKKESFPLTVTSAQKNPTAFYLCAIATSGSREQFFGPGTRLTVL.

The gene calls are TRBV6-5 and TRBJ1-3; TRBD1 might be the D (6 bases). Germline values: CDR1 MNHEY, CDR2 SVGAGI. Trimming took off 7 bases at V and 0 bases at J, with 13 bases between the two ends. The CDR3 sequence is 15 residues long. CDR3 nucleotide sequence: TGTGCCAGCACCCCAGGGGACCTCTCTGGAAACACCATATATTTT. Its translation is CASTPGDLSGNTIYF.

The gene calls are TRBV3-1 (or the pseudogene TRBV3-2) and TRBJ1-2, with 8 bases aligning to TRBD1. J gave up 4 bases and V 11 bases, and 6 bases lay outside the gene matches. The CDR3 runs 12 residues. Per germline, CDR1 LGHDT and CDR2 YNNKEL (reference sequence). CDR3 sequence reads: CASGGSPYGYTF. The CDR3, as DNA: TGTGCCTCAGGGGGCAGTCCCTATGGCTACACCTTC.

In this sample, this clone turned up a few times. The chain is built from TRBV30 and TRBJ2-5, with D tentatively TRBD2 (6 bases). Germline-derived CDR1 and CDR2 are GTSNPN and SVGIG (reference sequence). This CDR3 has 13 residues. Trimming removed 2 bases at V and 0 bases at J, with 7 bases between. CDR3 amino acids: CAWSSGYQETQYF. For the CDR3, the DNA is TGTGCCTGGAGTAGCGGGTACCAAGAGACCCAGTACTTC.

This chain connects TRBV7-9 to TRBJ2-1; D remains unclear. This CDR3 has 15 amino acids. The germline CDR1 and CDR2 sequences are SEHNR and FQNEAQ (reference sequence). V lost 4 bases to trimming and J lost 7 bases, with 17 bases between them. The CDR3 is CASSSPGRIPNEQFF. CDR3 nucleotides: TGTGCCAGCAGCTCCCCCGGTCGTATTCCTAATGAGCAGTTCTTC.

This clone showed up just once. The chain combines TRBV12-5 with TRBJ2-1; 10 nucleotides agree with TRBD2. CDR1 is LGHNT and CDR2 is FRNRAP in the germline V gene. The CDR3 is 16 amino acids. V shed 7 bases, J shed 8 bases, and the junction held 14 bases outside the gene matches. The CDR3, as DNA: TGTGCTAGTGCTCTTCATGGGCTAGCGGGAGAAGATGAGCAGTTCTTC. Translation gives CASALHGLAGEDEQFF. Full variable domain (rest looked up from reference TRBV12-5 and TRBJ2-1): DARVTQTPRHKVTEMGQEVTMRCQPILGHNTVFWYRQTMMQGLELLAYFRNRAPLDDSGMPKDRFSAEMPDATLATLKIQPSEPRDSAVYFCASALHGLAGEDEQFFGPGTRLTVL.

The rearrangement links TRBV19 to TRBJ1-5; TRBD1 matches at 10 bases. V was clipped by 5 bases and J by 6 bases; unmatched bases: 7. The CDR3 extends over 15 amino acids. The germline V gene has CDR1 LNHDA and CDR2 SQIVND (reference sequence). The CDR3 sequence is CASSEGQGYGQPQHF. The CDR3 nucleotides read TGTGCCAGTAGTGAGGGACAGGGGTATGGTCAGCCCCAGCATTTT.

The chain combines TRBV6-5 with TRBJ2-1, with D unclear. Trimming pared 6 bases from V and 0 bases from J, leaving 12 bases between. The CDR3 has 15 residues. CDR1 is MNHEY and CDR2 is SVGAGI in the germline V gene. CDR3 nucleotides: TGTGCCAGCAGGCTCACCTCAGGCTCCTACAATGAGCAGTTCTTC. It specifies CASRLTSGSYNEQFF.

CDR3 protein: CASSYRLAGAPYEQYF. DNA for the CDR3: TGTGCCAGCAGCTACCGACTAGCGGGGGCGCCCTACGAGCAGTACTTC. V gene TRBV5-5 combines with J gene TRBJ2-7, with 12 bases identical to TRBD2. The V segment lost 3 bases and the J segment 2 bases; nucleotides outside the gene matches: 6. This CDR3 has 16 amino acids. Looked up from germline, CDR1 is SGHKS and CDR2 is YYEKEE (reference sequence).

The chain joins TRBV14 to TRBJ2-3; D gene unclear. V was shortened by 4 bases and J by 6 bases, with 5 bases between the two germline ends. CDR1 and CDR2 (germline): SGHDN, FVKESK. The CDR3 sequence is 11 residues long. The CDR3 DNA is TGTGCCAGCAGCCTGAGGGATACGCAGTATTTT. It codes for CASSLRDTQYF.

This clone showed up just a few times. The chain links TRBV5-1 to TRBJ2-1; no clear D. The CDR3 sequence is 13 residues long. V gave up 5 bases and J gave up 0 bases, with 6 bases separating them. CDR1 and CDR2 from the germline V gene are SGHRS and YFSETQ. The CDR3 spells CASRISSYNEQFF. CDR3 bases: TGCGCCAGCAGGATTAGCTCCTACAATGAGCAGTTCTTC.

The chain carries TRBV19 and TRBJ1-2; 9 bases agree with TRBD1. The V segment lost 9 bases and the J segment 5 bases; nucleotides outside the gene matches: 7. Germline values: CDR1 LNHDA, CDR2 SQIVND (reference sequence). The CDR3 covers 13 residues. CDR3 in amino acids: CASGTGLLYGYTF. CDR3 sequence (DNA): TGTGCCAGCGGGACAGGGTTACTTTATGGCTACACCTTC.

V gene TRBV7-6 combines with J gene TRBJ2-3; D call uncertain. Trimming pared 5 bases from V and 3 bases from J, leaving 6 bases between. Germline CDR1 is SGHVS and CDR2 is FNYEAQ. The CDR3 length is 12 residues. The CDR3 protein is CASSPRTDTQYF. Written as DNA, the CDR3 is TGTGCCAGCAGCCCGCGGACAGATACGCAGTATTTT.

V is TRBV4-1 and J is TRBJ2-1; 10 bases align to TRBD1. Germline trimming cut 1 base from V and 7 bases from J; bases unmatched to any gene: 7. The CDR3 is made up of 16 amino acids. Germline V gene lookup returns CDR1 MGHRA and CDR2 YSYEKL. This CDR3 reads CASSQGPGQGRNEQFF. For the CDR3, the DNA is TGCGCCAGCAGCCAAGGACCGGGACAGGGGCGGAATGAGCAGTTCTTC.

The chain links TRBV19 to TRBJ2-7, with 9 bases matching TRBD1. This CDR3 has 14 residues. Germline V gene data show CDR1 as LNHDA and CDR2 as SQIVND (reference sequence). Trimming cost V 1 base and J 3 bases; bases outside gene matches: 1. This CDR3 reads CASSIGQGDYEQYF. CDR3 DNA sequence: TGTGCCAGTAGTATAGGACAGGGGGACTACGAGCAGTACTTC.

The V and J genes are TRBV5-1 and TRBJ2-5; the D is unclear. The CDR3 is made up of 12 amino acids. V shed 5 bases and J shed 1 base, with 6 bases lying between them. Germline CDR1 SGHRS, CDR2 YFSETQ. CDR3 bases: TGCGCCAGCAGAGTCAGCCAAGAGACCCAGTACTTC. Encoded protein: CASRVSQETQYF. The full variable domain, its missing parts supplied by reference TRBV5-1 and TRBJ2-5, is KAGVTQTPRYLIKTRGQQVTLSCSPISGHRSVSWYQQTPGQGLQFLFEYFSETQRNKGNFPGRFSGRQFSNSRSEMNVSTLELGDSALYLCASRVSQETQYFGPGTRLLVL.

The chain couples TRBV11-3 to TRBJ2-5, with 8 bases matching TRBD1. The CDR3 runs 15 residues. V shed 5 bases, J shed 3 bases, and the junction held 8 bases outside the gene matches. Germline V gene data show CDR1 as SGHNT and CDR2 as YENEEA. DNA for the CDR3: TGTGCCAGCAGCCCCGGCGGACAGGGTGAAGAGACCCAGTACTTC. It encodes CASSPGGQGEETQYF.

The rearrangement uses TRBV11-2 and TRBJ2-3; the match to TRBD1 covers 9 bases. Germline lookup yields CDR1 SGHAT and CDR2 FQNNGV. The CDR3 has 16 amino acids. J was trimmed by 4 bases and V by 1 base; bases with no gene match: 6. CDR3 in amino acids: CASSLAPGQGPDTQYF. CDR3 nucleotide sequence: TGTGCCAGCAGCTTAGCACCGGGACAGGGACCAGATACGCAGTATTTT.

In DNA form, the CDR3 reads TGCGCCAGCAGCTTTAAGGACATGAACACTGAAGCTTTCTTT. It encodes CASSFKDMNTEAFF. This chain connects TRBV5-1 to TRBJ1-1; a possible D gene is TRBD1 (5 bases). From germline, CDR1 is SGHRS and CDR2 YFSETQ. The ends were cut back, 2 bases at V and 0 bases at J, with 8 bases in the middle. This CDR3 has 14 amino acids. Based on the CDR3 plus reference TRBV5-1 and TRBJ1-1, the full variable domain is KAGVTQTPRYLIKTRGQQVTLSCSPISGHRSVSWYQQTPGQGLQFLFEYFSETQRNKGNFPGRFSGRQFSNSRSEMNVSTLELGDSALYLCASSFKDMNTEAFFGQGTRLTVV.

The rearrangement links TRBV28 to TRBJ1-6; D gene ambiguous. The germline gives CDR1 MDHEN, CDR2 SYDVKM. CDR3 length: 15 amino acids. Trimming took off 5 bases at V and 1 base at J, with 9 bases between the two ends. CDR3 bases: TGTGCCAGCAGTCCAACTTGGTCCTATAATTCACCCCTCCACTTT. Residues: CASSPTWSYNSPLHF.

The V call is TRBV18, the J call TRBJ2-7, with D perhaps TRBD1 (5 bases). The CDR3 runs to 16 residues. The germline V and J ends were trimmed by 2 bases and 5 bases, with 19 bases remaining between them. In germline, CDR1 is KGHSH, CDR2 LQKENI. CDR3 bases: TGTGCCAGCTCACCATCCACCAGGACAAGTCGAAACGAGCAGTACTTC. Protein product: CASSPSTRTSRNEQYF. Filled out from reference TRBV18 and TRBJ2-7, the complete variable domain reads NAGVMQNPRHLVRRRGQEARLRCSPMKGHSHVYWYRQLPEEGLKFMVYLQKENIIDESGMPKERFSAEFPKEGPSILRIQQVVRGDSAAYFCASSPSTRTSRNEQYFGPGTRLTVT.

The rearrangement links TRBV5-1 to TRBJ2-5; TRBD2 matches 8 bases. Germline V CDR1 and CDR2: SGHRS, YFSETQ. The ends lost 2 bases at V and 4 bases at J; junction bases unmatched: 4. This CDR3 spans 14 amino acids. CDR3 bases: TGCGCCAGCAGCTTTTCAACTAGCGGAGAGACCCAGTACTTC. It translates to CASSFSTSGETQYF.

The chain has TRBV12-2 and TRBJ2-4; no check of the table's D call, TRBD2, against the DNA was made. TRBV12-2 represents a pseudogene. CDR3 length: 19 residues. CDR3: CASRLGPGLAGGAKNIQYF. The CDR3 DNA reads as TGTGCAAGTCGCTTAGGTCCGGGACTAGCGGGAGGGGCCAAAAACATTCAGTACTTC.

The rearrangement uses TRBV4-1 and TRBJ1-1, with D maybe TRBD1 (6 bases). Germline loops: CDR1 MGHRA, CDR2 YSYEKL. The V end lost 2 bases, the J end lost 4 bases, and 8 bases lay between the germline ends. This CDR3 has 13 amino acids. CDR3 sequence: CASSQSGVTEAFF. The CDR3 nucleotides read TGCGCCAGCAGCCAATCAGGGGTCACTGAAGCTTTCTTT.

The chain uses TRBV6-2 or TRBV6-3 and TRBJ2-3; D gene unclear. The CDR3 length is 15 residues. V lost 5 bases to trimming and J lost 0 bases, with 12 bases between them. Germline V gene data show CDR1 as MNHEY and CDR2 as SVGEGT. In nucleotides, the CDR3 is TGTGCCAGCAGTCCCCAATCTACGAGCACAGATACGCAGTATTTT. Its protein is CASSPQSTSTDTQYF.

The rearrangement joins TRBV28 to TRBJ1-2; D remains ambiguous. V gave up 4 bases and J gave up 3 bases, with 12 bases separating them. The CDR3 covers 14 residues. Germline CDR1 reads MDHEN; CDR2 reads SYDVKM. Here the CDR3 reads CASSSGRGHYGYTF. The CDR3 DNA is TGTGCCAGCAGTTCCGGTCGTGGTCACTATGGCTACACCTTC.